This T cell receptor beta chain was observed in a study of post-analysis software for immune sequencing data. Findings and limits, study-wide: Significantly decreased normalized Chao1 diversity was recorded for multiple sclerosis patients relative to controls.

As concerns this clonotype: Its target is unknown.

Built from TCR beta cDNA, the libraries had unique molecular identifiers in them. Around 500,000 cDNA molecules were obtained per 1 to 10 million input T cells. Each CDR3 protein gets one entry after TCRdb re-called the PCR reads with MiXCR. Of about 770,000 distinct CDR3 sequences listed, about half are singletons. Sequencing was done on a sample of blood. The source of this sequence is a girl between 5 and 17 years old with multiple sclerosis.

In DNA form, the CDR3 reads TGTGCCAGCACCGACCAGCGGGAGAGGCCAGATACGCAGTATTTT. This encodes CASTDQRERPDTQYF. The V call is TRBV7-9, the J call TRBJ2-3, with 8 positions matching TRBD2. Germline trimming cut 7 bases from V and 4 bases from J; bases unmatched to any gene: 10. The germline V gene encodes CDR1 SEHNR and CDR2 FQNEAQ (reference sequence). The CDR3 has 15 amino acids.